Below, 6 T cell receptor beta chains from the same sample are listed, as sequenced in a study of CD8 T cells in ankylosing spondylitis. From the 5' RACE reads, TCRdb called clonotypes with MiXCR, one entry per CDR3 protein. The data contain 130,000 to 150,000 distinct CDR3 sequences, roughly 7.7% of them singletons. The sample comprised synovial fluid, either unsorted or a sorted T cell fraction (not recorded which). The receptor source for this set is a male donor with ankylosing spondylitis.

Only a few counts were recorded for this clonotype. The CDR3 protein is CASSQELRGETQYF. The CDR3 DNA follows: TGTGCCAGCAGCCAAGAACTCAGGGGAGAGACCCAGTACTTC. The V call is TRBV4-2, the J call TRBJ2-5; TRBD1 is a possible D gene (6 bases). The germline V gene encodes CDR1 LGHNA and CDR2 YNFKEQ. The CDR3 length is 14 residues. V lost 0 bases, J lost 4 bases, and 9 bases lay in between.

The chain has TRBV2 and TRBJ1-1, with TRBD1 identical over 8 bases. The ends lost 6 bases at V and 4 bases at J; junction bases unmatched: 1. CDR3 length: 12 residues. Looked up from germline, CDR1 is SNHLY and CDR2 is FYNNEI. In nucleotides, the CDR3 is TGTGCCAGCAGGACAGGGGCCACTGAAGCTTTCTTT. Amino acids: CASRTGATEAFF. Supplemented by reference TRBV2 and TRBJ1-1, the full variable domain reads EPEVTQTPSHQVTQMGQEVILRCVPISNHLYFYWYRQILGQKVEFLVSFYNNEISEKSEIFDDQFSVERPDGSNFTLKIRSTKLEDSAMYFCASRTGATEAFFGQGTRLTVV.

This clonotype appeared a few times. The chain is built from TRBV4-1 and TRBJ2-7; 7 bases agree with TRBD2. The junction had 2 bases not matched to a gene; V was cut back by 1 base and J by 2 bases. Germline CDR1 is MGHRA and CDR2 is YSYEKL. The CDR3 length is 14 residues. CDR3: CASSQGAGAYEQYF. As DNA, the CDR3 is TGCGCCAGCAGCCAAGGGGCGGGAGCCTACGAGCAGTACTTC.

This clonotype was seen ten or more times. This chain links TRBV27 with TRBJ1-1, with D uncertain. Germline assignment: CDR1 MNHEY and CDR2 SMNVEV (reference sequence). V shed 3 bases and J shed 2 bases, with 13 bases lying between them. The CDR3 has 15 amino acids. CDR3 sequence (DNA): TGTGCCAGCAGTTTCGGGTCTCTTCGTAACACTGAAGCTTTCTTT. Its protein is CASSFGSLRNTEAFF.

This clonotype appeared many times. This CDR3 reads CASSPNQPQHF. The CDR3 nucleotides are TGTGCCAGCAGCCCGAATCAGCCCCAGCATTTT. J is TRBJ1-5 and V is TRBV7-2, with unresolved D. Germline CDR1 is SGHTA and CDR2 is FQGNSA. This CDR3 is built from 11 residues. V gave up 5 bases and J gave up 4 bases, with 3 bases separating them.

This clonotype has a single count. This clone may be a read error of a much larger clone one base away. CDR3 DNA sequence: TGTGCCAGCAGGGACAGGTCATACACCGGGGAGCCGTTTTTT. Protein: CASRDRSYTGEPFF. The chain employs TRBV27 and TRBJ2-2; 7 nucleotides line up with TRBD1. This CDR3 contains 14 residues. Germline V gene lookup returns CDR1 MNHEY and CDR2 SMNVEV (reference sequence).